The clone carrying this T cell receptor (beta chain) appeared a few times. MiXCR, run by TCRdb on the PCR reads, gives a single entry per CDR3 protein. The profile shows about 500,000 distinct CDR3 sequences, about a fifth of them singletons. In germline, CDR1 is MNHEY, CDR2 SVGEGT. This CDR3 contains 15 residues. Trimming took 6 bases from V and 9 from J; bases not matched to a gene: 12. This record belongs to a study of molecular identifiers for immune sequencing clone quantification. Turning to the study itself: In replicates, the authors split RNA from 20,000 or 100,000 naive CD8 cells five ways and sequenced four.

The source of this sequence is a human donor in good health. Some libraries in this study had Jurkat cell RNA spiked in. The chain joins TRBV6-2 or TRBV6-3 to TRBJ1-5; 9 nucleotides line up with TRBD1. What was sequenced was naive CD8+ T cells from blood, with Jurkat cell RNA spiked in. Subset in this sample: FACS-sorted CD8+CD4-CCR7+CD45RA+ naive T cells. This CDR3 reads CASSPQGAFFPPQHF. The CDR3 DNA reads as TGTGCCAGCAGCCCACAGGGGGCATTCTTCCCGCCCCAGCATTTT.